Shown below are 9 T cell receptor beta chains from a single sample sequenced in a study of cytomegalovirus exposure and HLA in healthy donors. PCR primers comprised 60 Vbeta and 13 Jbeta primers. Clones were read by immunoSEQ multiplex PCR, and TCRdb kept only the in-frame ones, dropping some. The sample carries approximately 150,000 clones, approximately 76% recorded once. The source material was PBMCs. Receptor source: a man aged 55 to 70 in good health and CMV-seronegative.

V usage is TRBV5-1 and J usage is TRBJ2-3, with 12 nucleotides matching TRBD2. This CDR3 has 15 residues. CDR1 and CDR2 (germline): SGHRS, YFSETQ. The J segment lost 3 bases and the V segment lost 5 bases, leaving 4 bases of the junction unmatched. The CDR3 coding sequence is TGCGCCAGCAGGCGGACTAGCGGGAAGACAGATACGCAGTATTTT. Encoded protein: CASRRTSGKTDTQYF.

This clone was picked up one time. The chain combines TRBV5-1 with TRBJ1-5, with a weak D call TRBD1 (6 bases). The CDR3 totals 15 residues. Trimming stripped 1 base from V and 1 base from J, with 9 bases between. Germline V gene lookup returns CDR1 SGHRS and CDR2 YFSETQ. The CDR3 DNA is TGCGCCAGCAGCTTGTCAGGGGCCAGCAATCAGCCCCAGCATTTT. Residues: CASSLSGASNQPQHF.

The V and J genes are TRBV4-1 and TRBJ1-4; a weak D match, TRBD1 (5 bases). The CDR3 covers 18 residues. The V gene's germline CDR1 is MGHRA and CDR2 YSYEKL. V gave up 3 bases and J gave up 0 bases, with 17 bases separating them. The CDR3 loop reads CASSHKRGRLSTNEKLFF. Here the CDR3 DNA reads TGCGCCAGCAGCCACAAAAGGGGCAGACTTTCAACTAATGAAAAACTGTTTTTT.

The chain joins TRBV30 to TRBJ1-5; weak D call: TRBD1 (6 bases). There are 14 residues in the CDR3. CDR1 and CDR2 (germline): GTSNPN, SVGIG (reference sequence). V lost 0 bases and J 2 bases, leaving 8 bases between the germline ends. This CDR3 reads CAWSVRQGNQPQHF. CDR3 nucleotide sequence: TGTGCCTGGAGTGTACGACAGGGCAATCAGCCCCAGCATTTT. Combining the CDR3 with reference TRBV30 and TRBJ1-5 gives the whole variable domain SQTIHQWPATLVQPVGSPLSLECTVEGTSNPNLYWYRQAAGRGLQLLFYSVGIGQISSEVPQNLSASRPQDRQFILSSKKLLLSDSGFYLCAWSVRQGNQPQHFGDGTRLSIL.

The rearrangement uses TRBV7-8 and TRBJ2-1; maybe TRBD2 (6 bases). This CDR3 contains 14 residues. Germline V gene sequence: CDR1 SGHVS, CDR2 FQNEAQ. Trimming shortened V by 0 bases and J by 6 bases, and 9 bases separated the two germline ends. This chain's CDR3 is CASSLARDFNEQFF. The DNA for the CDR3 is TGTGCCAGCAGCTTAGCGCGGGACTTCAATGAGCAGTTCTTC.

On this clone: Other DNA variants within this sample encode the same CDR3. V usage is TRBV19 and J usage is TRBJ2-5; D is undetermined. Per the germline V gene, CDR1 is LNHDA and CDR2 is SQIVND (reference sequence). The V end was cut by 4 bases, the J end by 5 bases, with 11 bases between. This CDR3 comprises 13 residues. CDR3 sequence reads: CASSTGPRETQYF. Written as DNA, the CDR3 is TGTGCCAGTAGTACCGGTCCTCGTGAGACCCAGTACTTC.

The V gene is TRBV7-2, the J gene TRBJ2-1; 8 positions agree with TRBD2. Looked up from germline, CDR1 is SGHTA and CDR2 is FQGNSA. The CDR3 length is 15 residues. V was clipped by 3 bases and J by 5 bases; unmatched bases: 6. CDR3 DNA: TGTGCCAGCAGCTTCTACCGGGAGGGCCACAATGAGCAGTTCTTC. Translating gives CASSFYREGHNEQFF.

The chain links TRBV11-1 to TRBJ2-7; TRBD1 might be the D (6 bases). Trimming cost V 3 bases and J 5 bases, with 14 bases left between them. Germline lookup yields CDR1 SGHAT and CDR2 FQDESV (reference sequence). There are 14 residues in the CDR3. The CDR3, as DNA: TGTGCCAGCAGCTTCGGGGACAACTTTAACGAGCAGTACTTC. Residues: CASSFGDNFNEQYF.

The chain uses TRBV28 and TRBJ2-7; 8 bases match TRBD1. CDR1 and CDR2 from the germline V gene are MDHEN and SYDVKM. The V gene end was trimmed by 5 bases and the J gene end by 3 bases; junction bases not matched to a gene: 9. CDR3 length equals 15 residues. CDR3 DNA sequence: TGTGCCAGCAGTGCCCCAACAGGGGGTGACTACGAGCAGTACTTC. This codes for CASSAPTGGDYEQYF.